This T cell receptor (beta chain) was captured by sequencing in a study of sequential checkpoint blockade in melanoma. Turning to the study itself: Arm A got nivolumab then ipilimumab; arm B the reverse, 1:1. Each arm's sequence ended with maintenance nivolumab. The study, taken as a whole, reports: Mutational load did not correlate with tumor T-cell fraction or clonality. Pretreatment TIL clonality tracked with response in the nivolumab-first arm.

Clones were sequenced by immunoSEQ multiplex PCR, and TCRdb holds only the in-frame ones, with some missing. The sample contains 3,000 to 4,500 clones, 34% of which appear only once. Treatment given: randomized to nivolumab then ipilimumab (arm A) or the reverse (arm B). Trimming left V 8 bases short and J 0 bases short, with 9 bases between. The CDR3 covers 13 residues. The V gene's germline CDR1 is MNHGY and CDR2 SAAAGT. This clone is classed as medium-sized. The antigen is unknown. Sequenced here: tumor tissue (inferred from file names), sampled from a patient given nivolumab and ipilimumab in sequence. This TCR derives from a human donor with melanoma. This chain connects TRBV6-8 to TRBJ2-3; D is undetermined. The chain's CDR3 is CASGLGSTDTQYF. The CDR3 DNA reads TGTGCCAGCGGGCTAGGGAGCACAGATACGCAGTATTTT.